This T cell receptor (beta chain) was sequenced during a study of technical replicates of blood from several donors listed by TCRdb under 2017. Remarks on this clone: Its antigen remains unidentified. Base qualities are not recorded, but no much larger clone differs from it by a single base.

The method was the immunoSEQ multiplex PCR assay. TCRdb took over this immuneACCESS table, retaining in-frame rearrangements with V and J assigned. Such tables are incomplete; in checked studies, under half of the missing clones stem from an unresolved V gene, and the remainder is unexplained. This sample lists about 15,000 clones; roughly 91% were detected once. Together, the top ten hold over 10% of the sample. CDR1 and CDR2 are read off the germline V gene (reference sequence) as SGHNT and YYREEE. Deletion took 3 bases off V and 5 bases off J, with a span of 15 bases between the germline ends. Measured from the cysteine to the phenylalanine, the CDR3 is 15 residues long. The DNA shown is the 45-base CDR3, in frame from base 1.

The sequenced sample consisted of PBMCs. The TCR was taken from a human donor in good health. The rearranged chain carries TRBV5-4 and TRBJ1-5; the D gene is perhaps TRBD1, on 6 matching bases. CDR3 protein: CASSYGGRGDQPQHF. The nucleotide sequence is TGTGCCAGCAGCTACGGGGGGAGGGGGGATCAGCCCCAGCATTTT.